This T cell receptor (beta chain) comes out of a study of blood T cell repertoires in COVID-19. Turning to the study itself: COVID-19 samples collected from the United States, Italy and Spain covered acute and convalescent phases.

This clone was picked up one time. Original analysis: Estimated nucleated cell counts came from reference gene primer amplification. The data were produced by immunoSEQ multiplex PCR, yet TCRdb's version contains in-frame clones alone and is incomplete. The DNA gave D and trimming, while V, J and clone size come from that table. The repertoire has over 200,000 clones, around nine tenths of them found once; the top ten carry 0.95% to 1%. CDR1 is SQVTM and CDR2 is ANQGSEA in the germline V gene. Unmatched junction bases numbered 4, after V lost 4 bases and J lost 2 bases. This CDR3 contains 13 residues.

The clonotype originates from a woman aged 40 to 50 who had recovered from COVID-19. The chain links TRBV29-1 to TRBJ2-5; 7 bases agree with TRBD1. Sequencing was performed on peripheral blood. CDR3 amino acids: CSVVGTEQETQYF. Written as DNA, the CDR3 is TGCAGCGTTGTCGGGACAGAACAAGAGACCCAGTACTTC.